The rows below give T cell receptor beta chains drawn from one sample of a study of blood T cells in healthy people across ages. TCRdb used MiXCR to reprocess the 5' RACE reads, holding one entry per CDR3 protein. The sample contains fewer than 2,000,000 distinct CDR3 sequences, about two fifths of which appear only once. Sequenced sample: blood. These receptors were obtained from a human donor in good health. CDR3s leave out the opening cysteine and the closing phenylalanine or tryptophan.

length	V	J	CDR3
12	TRBV29-1	TRBJ1-2	SVEGQGQDYGYT
12	TRBV12-3/TRBV12-4	TRBJ2-7	ASSFQGISYEQY
13	TRBV5-1	TRBJ2-3	ASNQQGTHTDTQY
9	TRBV9	TRBJ1-2	ASRQSGGYT
11	TRBV5-6	TRBJ2-1	ASSLLAGGEQF
13	TRBV7-3	TRBJ1-1	ASSLTPRPNTEAF
9	TRBV7-9	TRBJ1-4	ASSVNEKLF
12	TRBV28	TRBJ2-5	ASRTGIQGETQY
10	TRBV3-1	TRBJ1-1	ASSQEEGSAF
10	TRBV6-2/TRBV6-3	TRBJ2-3	AGSYPADTQY
13	TRBV27	TRBJ1-6	ASSRTGRINSPLH
12	TRBV12-3/TRBV12-4	TRBJ1-5	ASRTAGGGQPQH
13	TRBV7-3	TRBJ1-2	ASSSSQGPAGGYT